This paragraph covers one TCR beta chain sequence. The target antigen is unknown. This sample is part of a study of radiation and T cells in renal cell carcinoma. Study-wide results and limits: From baseline, blood top tumor clonotypes peaked at 2 weeks post-radiation. Baseline intratumoral clonotype presence is unknown without pretreatment biopsies.

Time point given: baseline pretreatment blood. The treatment denotes: 15 Gy SBRT to primary tumor, nephrectomy 4 weeks later. Radiation-treated patients gave blood at baseline, week 2 and week 4. The patient's renal cell carcinoma had clear cell pathology. The data were produced by immunoSEQ multiplex PCR, yet TCRdb's version contains in-frame clones alone and is incomplete. This sample has 90,000 to 95,000 clones; about four fifths occur once, and the top ten carry almost 6.5%. The source was blood, collected from a patient whose treatment included radiotherapy and nephrectomy. The TCR comes from a man aged 55 to 70 with renal cell carcinoma.

CDR3 nucleotides: TGTGCCAGTGGGGAGGGAACGGATGAGCAGTTCTTC. Amino acid sequence: CASGEGTDEQFF. The V call is TRBV19, the J call TRBJ2-1; 7 positions agree with TRBD2. This CDR3 contains 12 residues. After removal of 8 bases from V and 8 bases from J, the junction contained 6 bases not matched to a gene. Germline V CDR1 and CDR2: LNHDA, SQIVND (reference sequence). The variable domain in full, completed from reference TRBV19 and TRBJ2-1, reads DGGITQSPKYLFRKEGQNVTLSCEQNLNHDAMYWYRQDPGQGLRLIYYSQIVNDFQKGDIAEGYSVSREKKESFPLTVTSAQKNPTAFYLCASGEGTDEQFFGPGTRLTVL.